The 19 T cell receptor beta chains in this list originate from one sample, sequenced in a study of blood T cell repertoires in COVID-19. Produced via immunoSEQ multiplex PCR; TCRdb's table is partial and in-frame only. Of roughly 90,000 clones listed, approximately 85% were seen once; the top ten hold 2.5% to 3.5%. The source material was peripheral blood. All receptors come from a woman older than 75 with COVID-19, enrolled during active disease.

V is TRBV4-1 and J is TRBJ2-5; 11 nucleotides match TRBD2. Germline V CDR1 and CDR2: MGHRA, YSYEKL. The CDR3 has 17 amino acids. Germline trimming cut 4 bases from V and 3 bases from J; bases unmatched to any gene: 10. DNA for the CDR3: TGCGCCAGCAGCCTCTATAGCGGGAGGGCCGACGAAGAGACCCAGTACTTC. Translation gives CASSLYSGRADEETQYF.

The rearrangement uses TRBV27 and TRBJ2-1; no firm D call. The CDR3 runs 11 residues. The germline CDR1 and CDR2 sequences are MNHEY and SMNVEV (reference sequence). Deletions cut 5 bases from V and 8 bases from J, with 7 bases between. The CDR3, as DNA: TGTGCCAGCAGTCGTTCCGATGAGCAGTTCTTC. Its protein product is CASSRSDEQFF.

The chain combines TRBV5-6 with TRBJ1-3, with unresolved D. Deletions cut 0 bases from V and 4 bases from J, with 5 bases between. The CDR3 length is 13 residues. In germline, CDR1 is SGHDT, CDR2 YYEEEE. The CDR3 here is CASSLVMGNTIYF. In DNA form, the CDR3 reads TGTGCCAGCAGCTTGGTCATGGGAAACACCATATATTTT.

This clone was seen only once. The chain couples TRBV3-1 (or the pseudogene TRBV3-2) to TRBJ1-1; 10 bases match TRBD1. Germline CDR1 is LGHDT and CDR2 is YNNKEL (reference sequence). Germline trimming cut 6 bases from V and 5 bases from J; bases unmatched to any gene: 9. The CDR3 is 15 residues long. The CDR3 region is CASRKRRDRGTEAFF. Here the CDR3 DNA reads TGTGCCAGCAGGAAACGACGGGACAGGGGAACTGAAGCTTTCTTT.

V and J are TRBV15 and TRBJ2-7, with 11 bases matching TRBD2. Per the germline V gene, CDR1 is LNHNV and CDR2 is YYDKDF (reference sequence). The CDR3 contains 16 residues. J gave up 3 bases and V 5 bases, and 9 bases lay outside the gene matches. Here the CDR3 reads CATSGGAGTSGYEQYF. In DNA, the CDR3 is TGTGCCACCAGCGGCGGGGCCGGGACTAGCGGCTACGAGCAGTACTTC.

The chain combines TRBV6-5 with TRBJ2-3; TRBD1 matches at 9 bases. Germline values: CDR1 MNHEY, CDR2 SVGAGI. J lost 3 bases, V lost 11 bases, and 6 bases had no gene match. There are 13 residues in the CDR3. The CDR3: CAYRTGVTDTQYF. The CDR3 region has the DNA TGTGCCTACCGGACAGGGGTGACAGATACGCAGTATTTT.

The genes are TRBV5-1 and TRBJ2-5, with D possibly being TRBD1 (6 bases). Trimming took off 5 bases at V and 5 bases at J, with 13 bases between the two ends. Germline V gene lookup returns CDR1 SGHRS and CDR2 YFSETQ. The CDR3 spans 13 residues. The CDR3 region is CASRKGVGETQYF. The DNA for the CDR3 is TGCGCCAGCAGGAAGGGGGTAGGGGAGACCCAGTACTTC.

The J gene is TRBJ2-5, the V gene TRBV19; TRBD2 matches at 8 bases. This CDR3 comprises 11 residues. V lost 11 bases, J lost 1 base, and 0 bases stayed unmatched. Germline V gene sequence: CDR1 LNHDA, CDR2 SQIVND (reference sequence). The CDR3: CAGTSQETQYF. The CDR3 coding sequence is TGTGCCGGGACTAGCCAAGAGACCCAGTACTTC. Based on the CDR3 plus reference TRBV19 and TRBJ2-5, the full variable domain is DGGITQSPKYLFRKEGQNVTLSCEQNLNHDAMYWYRQDPGQGLRLIYYSQIVNDFQKGDIAEGYSVSREKKESFPLTVTSAQKNPTAFYLCAGTSQETQYFGPGTRLLVL.

In DNA, the CDR3 is TGTGCCAGCAGCTTGCAGGGGACGAACACTGAAGCTTTCTTT. This codes for CASSLQGTNTEAFF. This chain connects TRBV5-6 to TRBJ1-1, with a tentative D call TRBD1 (6 bases). Per germline, CDR1 SGHDT and CDR2 YYEEEE. The length of the CDR3 is 14 residues. V was clipped by 1 base and J by 1 base, with 8 bases between them.

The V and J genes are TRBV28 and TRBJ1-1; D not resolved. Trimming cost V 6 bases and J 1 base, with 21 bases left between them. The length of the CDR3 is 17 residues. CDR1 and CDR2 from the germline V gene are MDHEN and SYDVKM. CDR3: CASRSSVGLPPNTEAFF. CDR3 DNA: TGTGCCAGCAGAAGTTCCGTTGGGCTCCCCCCGAACACTGAAGCTTTCTTT.

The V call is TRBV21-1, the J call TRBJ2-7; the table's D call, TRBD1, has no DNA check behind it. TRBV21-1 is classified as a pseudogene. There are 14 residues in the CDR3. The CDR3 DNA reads TGTGCCATGAACCCTCGACAAACGTTATACGAGCAGTACTTC. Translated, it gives CAMNPRQTLYEQYF.

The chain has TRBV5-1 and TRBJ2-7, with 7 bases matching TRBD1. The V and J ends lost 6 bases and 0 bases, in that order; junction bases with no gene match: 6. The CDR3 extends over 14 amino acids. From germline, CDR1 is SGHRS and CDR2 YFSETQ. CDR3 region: CASIRDSYSYEQYF. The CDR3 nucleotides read TGCGCCAGCATCCGGGACAGCTACTCCTACGAGCAGTACTTC.

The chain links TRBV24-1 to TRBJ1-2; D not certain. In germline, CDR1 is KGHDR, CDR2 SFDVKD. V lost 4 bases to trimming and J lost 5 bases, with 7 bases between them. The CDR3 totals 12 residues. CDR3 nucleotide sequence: TGTGCCACCAGTGACCCAGGTTATGGCTACACCTTC. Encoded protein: CATSDPGYGYTF.

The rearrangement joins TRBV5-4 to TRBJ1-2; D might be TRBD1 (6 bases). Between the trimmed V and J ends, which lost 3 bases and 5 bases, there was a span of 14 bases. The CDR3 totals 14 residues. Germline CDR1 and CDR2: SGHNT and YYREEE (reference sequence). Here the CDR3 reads CASSSDRPLYGYTF. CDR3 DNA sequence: TGTGCCAGCAGCTCTGACAGGCCCCTATATGGCTACACCTTC.

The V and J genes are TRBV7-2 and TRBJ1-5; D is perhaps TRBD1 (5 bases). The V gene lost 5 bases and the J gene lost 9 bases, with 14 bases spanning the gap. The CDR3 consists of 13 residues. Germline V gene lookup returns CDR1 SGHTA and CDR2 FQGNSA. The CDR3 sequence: CASSSLGGAPQHF. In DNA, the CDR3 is TGTGCCAGCAGCAGCTTGGGAGGGGCGCCCCAGCATTTT.

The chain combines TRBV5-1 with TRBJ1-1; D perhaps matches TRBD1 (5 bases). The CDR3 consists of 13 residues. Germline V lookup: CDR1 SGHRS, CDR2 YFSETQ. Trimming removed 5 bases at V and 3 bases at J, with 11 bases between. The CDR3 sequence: CASRAGLDTEAFF. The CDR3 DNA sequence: TGCGCCAGCAGAGCAGGGCTAGACACTGAAGCTTTCTTT.

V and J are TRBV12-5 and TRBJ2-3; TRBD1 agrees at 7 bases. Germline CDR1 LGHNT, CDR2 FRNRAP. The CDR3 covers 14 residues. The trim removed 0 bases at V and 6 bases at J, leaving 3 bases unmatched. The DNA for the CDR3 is TGTGCTAGTGGTTTGGTAGGGGGCTGGGATACGCAGTATTTT. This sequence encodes CASGLVGGWDTQYF. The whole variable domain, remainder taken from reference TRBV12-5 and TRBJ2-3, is DARVTQTPRHKVTEMGQEVTMRCQPILGHNTVFWYRQTMMQGLELLAYFRNRAPLDDSGMPKDRFSAEMPDATLATLKIQPSEPRDSAVYFCASGLVGGWDTQYFGPGTRLTVL.

CDR3 DNA sequence: TGTGCCAGCAGCTCAGGGACTAGCAGGGATACGCAGTATTTT. Its translation is CASSSGTSRDTQYF. The chain combines TRBV7-2 with TRBJ2-3, with TRBD2 identical over 9 bases. Germline V gene lookup returns CDR1 SGHTA and CDR2 FQGNSA. The V and J ends lost 4 bases and 6 bases, in that order; junction bases with no gene match: 5. The CDR3 has 14 residues.

Here the CDR3 reads CASSQDVGSGGADPDTQYF. CDR3 nucleotides: TGTGCCAGCAGCCAAGACGTGGGAAGCGGGGGGGCAGACCCAGATACGCAGTATTTT. This chain uses TRBV3-1 (or the pseudogene TRBV3-2) with TRBJ2-3; the match to TRBD2 covers 10 bases. Per germline, CDR1 LGHDT and CDR2 YNNKEL (reference sequence). Unmatched junction bases numbered 13, after V lost 0 bases and J lost 4 bases. There are 19 residues in the CDR3.